This TCR beta chain stems from a study of Graves' ophthalmopathy and Graves' hyperthyroidism. Study results and limitations: Among expanded thyroid clonotypes above 0.001 frequency, most also occurred in blood. Built on 13 signatures, a model told ophthalmopathy apart from stable hyperthyroidism with 85% to 90% sensitivity and over 80% specificity.

The V gene's germline CDR1 is MGHDK and CDR2 SYGVNS. This CDR3 is 18 amino acids long. V shed 4 bases and J 5 bases; nucleotides not matched to a gene: 12. Ophthalmopathy cases showed moderate-to-severe activity, scoring CAS ≥3 and NOSPECS ≥4, with duration under 3 months. Enrollment excluded any patients with other autoimmune diseases, uncontrolled infections, pregnancy or lactation. In the case of this clonotype: The antigen remains undetermined.

Investigators amplified TCR beta CDR3 regions from RNA transcripts. An initial RT-PCR round employing HTBI primers preceded a second-round multiplex PCR. TCRdb reanalysed the multiplex PCR reads using MiXCR and keeps one entry per CDR3 protein. The table shows hundreds of thousands of distinct CDR3 sequences, with roughly two fifths occurring only once. The chain has TRBV25-1 and TRBJ2-5, with 14 bases identical to TRBD2. The sample comprised peripheral blood. The source of this sequence is an adult man with Graves' ophthalmopathy. The CDR3 DNA reads as TGTGCCAGCAGTGGAAGACTGGGACTAGCGGGGGCCAGGGAGACCCAGTACTTC. Translated, it gives CASSGRLGLAGARETQYF.